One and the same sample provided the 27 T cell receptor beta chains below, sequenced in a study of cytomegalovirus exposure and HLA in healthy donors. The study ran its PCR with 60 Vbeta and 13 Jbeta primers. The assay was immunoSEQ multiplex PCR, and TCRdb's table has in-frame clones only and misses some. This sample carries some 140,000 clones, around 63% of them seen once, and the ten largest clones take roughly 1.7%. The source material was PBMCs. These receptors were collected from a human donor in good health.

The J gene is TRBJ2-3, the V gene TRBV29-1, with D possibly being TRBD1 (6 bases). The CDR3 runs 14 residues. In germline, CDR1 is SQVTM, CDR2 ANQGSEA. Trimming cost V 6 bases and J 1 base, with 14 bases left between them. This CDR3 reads CSVLRGIGTDTQYF. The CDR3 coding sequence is TGCAGCGTACTCAGGGGAATCGGCACAGATACGCAGTATTTT.

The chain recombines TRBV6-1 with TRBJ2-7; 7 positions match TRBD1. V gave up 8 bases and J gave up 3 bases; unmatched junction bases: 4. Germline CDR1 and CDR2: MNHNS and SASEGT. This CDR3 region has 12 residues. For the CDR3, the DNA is TGTGCCAGCGGGGACAGAATCTACGAGCAGTACTTC. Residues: CASGDRIYEQYF.

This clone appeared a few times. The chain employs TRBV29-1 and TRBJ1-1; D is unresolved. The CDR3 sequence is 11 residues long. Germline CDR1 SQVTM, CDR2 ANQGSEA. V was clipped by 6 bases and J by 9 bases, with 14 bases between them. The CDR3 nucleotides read TGCAGCGTCGCCCAAGAACAAAAAGCTTTCTTT. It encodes CSVAQEQKAFF.

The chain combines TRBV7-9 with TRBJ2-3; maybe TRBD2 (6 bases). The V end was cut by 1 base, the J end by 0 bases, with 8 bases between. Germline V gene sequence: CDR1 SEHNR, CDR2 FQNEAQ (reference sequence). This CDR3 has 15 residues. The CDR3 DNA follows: TGTGCCAGCAGCTTAGATAGCGGTAGCACAGATACGCAGTATTTT. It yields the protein CASSLDSGSTDTQYF. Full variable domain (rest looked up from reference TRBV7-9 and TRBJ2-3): DTGVSQNPRHKITKRGQNVTFRCDPISEHNRLYWYRQTLGQGPEFLTYFQNEAQLEKSRLLSDRFSAERPKGSFSTLEIQRTEQGDSAMYLCASSLDSGSTDTQYFGPGTRLTVL.

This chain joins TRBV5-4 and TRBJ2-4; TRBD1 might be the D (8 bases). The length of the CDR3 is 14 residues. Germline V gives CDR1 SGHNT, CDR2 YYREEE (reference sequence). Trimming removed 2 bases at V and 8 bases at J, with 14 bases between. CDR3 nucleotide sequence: TGTGCCAGCAGCTTATATACAGGGGGGGACATTCAGTACTTC. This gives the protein CASSLYTGGDIQYF.

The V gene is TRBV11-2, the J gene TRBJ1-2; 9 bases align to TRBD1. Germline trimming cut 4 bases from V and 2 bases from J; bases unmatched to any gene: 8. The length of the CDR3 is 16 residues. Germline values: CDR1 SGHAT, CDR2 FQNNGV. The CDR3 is CASSSLRDRANYGYTF. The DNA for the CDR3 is TGTGCCAGCAGCTCCTTACGGGACAGGGCGAACTATGGCTACACCTTC.

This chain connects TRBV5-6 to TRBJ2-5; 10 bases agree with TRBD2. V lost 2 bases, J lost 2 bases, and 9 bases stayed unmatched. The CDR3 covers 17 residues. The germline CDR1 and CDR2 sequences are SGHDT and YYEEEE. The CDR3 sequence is CASSFGTGTSAQETQYF. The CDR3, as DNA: TGTGCCAGCAGCTTTGGGACCGGGACTAGCGCACAAGAGACCCAGTACTTC.

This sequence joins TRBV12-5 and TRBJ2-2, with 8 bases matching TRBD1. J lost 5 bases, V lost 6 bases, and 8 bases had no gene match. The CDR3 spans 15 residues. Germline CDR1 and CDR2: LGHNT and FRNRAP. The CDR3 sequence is CASGMGQASTGELFF. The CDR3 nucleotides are TGTGCTAGTGGGATGGGACAGGCATCAACCGGGGAGCTGTTTTTT.

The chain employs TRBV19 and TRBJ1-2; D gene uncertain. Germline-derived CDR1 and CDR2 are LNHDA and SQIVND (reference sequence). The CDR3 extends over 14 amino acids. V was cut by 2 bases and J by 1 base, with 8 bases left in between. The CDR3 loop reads CASSIRRRNYGYTF. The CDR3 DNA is TGTGCCAGTAGTATACGCAGGCGTAACTATGGCTACACCTTC.

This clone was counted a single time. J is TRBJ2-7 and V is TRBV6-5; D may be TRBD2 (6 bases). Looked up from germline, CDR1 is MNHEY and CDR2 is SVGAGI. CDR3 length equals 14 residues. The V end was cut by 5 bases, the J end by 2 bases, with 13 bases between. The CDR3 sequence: CASSRDSQAYEQYF. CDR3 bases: TGTGCCAGCAGTCGGGACTCCCAGGCCTACGAGCAGTACTTC.

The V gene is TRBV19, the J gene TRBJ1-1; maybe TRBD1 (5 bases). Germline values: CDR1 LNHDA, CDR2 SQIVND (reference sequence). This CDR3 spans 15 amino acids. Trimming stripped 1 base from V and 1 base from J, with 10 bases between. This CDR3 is CASSIVAGSNTEAFF. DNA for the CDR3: TGTGCCAGTAGTATAGTGGCAGGGTCGAACACTGAAGCTTTCTTT.

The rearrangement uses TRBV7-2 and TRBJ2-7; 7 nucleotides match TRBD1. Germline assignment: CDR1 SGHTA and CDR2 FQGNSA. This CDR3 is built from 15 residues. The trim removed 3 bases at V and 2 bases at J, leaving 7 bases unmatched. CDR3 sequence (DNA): TGTGCCAGCAGCTTCGGGACAGACACCACCTACGAGCAGTACTTC. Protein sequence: CASSFGTDTTYEQYF. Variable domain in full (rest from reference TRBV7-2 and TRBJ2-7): GAGVSQSPSNKVTEKGKDVELRCDPISGHTALYWYRQSLGQGLEFLIYFQGNSAPDKSGLPSDRFSAERTGGSVSTLTIQRTQQEDSAVYLCASSFGTDTTYEQYFGPGTRLTVT.

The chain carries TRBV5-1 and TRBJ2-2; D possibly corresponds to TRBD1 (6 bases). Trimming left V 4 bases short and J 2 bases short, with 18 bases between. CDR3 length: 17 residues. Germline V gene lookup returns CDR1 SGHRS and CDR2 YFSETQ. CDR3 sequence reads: CASSRPGQLLNTGELFF. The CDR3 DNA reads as TGCGCCAGCAGCAGACCTGGACAGCTCCTTAACACCGGGGAGCTGTTTTTT.

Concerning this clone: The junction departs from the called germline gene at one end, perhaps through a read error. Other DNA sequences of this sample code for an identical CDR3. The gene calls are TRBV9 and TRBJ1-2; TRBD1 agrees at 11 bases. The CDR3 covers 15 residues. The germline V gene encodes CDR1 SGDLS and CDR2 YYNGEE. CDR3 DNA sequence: TGTGCTAGCAGCGAGGGGACAGGGGGAATGGGAGGCTACACCTTC. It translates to CASSEGTGGMGGYTF.

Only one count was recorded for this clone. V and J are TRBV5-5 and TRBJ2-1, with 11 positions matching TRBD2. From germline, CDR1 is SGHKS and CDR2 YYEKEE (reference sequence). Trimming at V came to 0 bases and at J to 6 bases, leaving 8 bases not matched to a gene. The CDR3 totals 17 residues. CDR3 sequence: CASSLAPTSGSPNEQFF. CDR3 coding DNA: TGTGCCAGCAGCTTGGCTCCCACTAGCGGGAGTCCCAATGAGCAGTTCTTC.

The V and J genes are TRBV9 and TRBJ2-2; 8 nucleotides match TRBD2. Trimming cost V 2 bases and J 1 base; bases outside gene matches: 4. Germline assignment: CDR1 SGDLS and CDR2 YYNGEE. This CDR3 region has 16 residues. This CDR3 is CASSVVGGGNTGELFF. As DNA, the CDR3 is TGTGCCAGCAGCGTCGTCGGGGGGGGGAACACCGGGGAGCTGTTTTTT.

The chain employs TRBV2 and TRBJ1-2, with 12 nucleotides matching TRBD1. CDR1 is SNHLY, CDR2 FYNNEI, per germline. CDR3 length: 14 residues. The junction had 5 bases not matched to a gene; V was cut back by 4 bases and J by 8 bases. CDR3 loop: CASSGGQGARGYTF. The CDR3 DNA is TGTGCCAGCAGTGGGGGACAGGGGGCTCGCGGCTACACCTTC.

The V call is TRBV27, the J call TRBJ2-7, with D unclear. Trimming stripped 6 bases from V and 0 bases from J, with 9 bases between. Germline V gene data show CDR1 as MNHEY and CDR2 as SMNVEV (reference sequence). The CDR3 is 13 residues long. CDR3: CASSPRSSYEQYF. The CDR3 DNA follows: TGTGCCAGCAGCCCAAGGAGCTCCTACGAGCAGTACTTC.

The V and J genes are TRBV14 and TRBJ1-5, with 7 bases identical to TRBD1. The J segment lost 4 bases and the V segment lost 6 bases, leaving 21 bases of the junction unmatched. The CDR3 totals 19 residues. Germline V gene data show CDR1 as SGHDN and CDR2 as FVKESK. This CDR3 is CASSPGVETGLWTNQPQHF. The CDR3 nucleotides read TGTGCCAGCAGTCCAGGGGTCGAGACAGGGTTATGGACAAATCAGCCCCAGCATTTT.

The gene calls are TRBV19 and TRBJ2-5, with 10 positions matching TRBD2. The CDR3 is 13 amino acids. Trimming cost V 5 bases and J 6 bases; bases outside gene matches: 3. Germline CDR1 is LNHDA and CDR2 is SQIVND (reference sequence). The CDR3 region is CASSRLAGQTQYF. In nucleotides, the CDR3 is TGTGCCAGTAGTCGACTAGCGGGTCAGACCCAGTACTTC.

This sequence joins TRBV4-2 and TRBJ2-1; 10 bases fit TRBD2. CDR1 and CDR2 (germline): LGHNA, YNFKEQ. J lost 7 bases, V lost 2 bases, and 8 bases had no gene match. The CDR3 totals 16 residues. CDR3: CASSQRAGGTKNEQFF. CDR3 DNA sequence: TGTGCCAGCAGCCAAAGAGCGGGAGGGACGAAGAATGAGCAGTTCTTC.

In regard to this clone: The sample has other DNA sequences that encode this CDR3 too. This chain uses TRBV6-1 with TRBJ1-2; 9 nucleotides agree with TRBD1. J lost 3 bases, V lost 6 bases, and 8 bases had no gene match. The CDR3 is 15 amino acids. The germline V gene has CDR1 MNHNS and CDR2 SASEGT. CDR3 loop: CASSQPGQGHYGYTF. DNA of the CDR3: TGTGCCAGCAGCCAGCCGGGACAGGGCCACTATGGCTACACCTTC.

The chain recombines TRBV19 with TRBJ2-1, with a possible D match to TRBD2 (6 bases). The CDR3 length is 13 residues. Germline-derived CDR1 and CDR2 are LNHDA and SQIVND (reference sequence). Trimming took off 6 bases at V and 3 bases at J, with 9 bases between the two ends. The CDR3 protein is CASSGSFYNEQFF. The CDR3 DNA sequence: TGTGCCAGTAGCGGGAGTTTCTACAATGAGCAGTTCTTC.

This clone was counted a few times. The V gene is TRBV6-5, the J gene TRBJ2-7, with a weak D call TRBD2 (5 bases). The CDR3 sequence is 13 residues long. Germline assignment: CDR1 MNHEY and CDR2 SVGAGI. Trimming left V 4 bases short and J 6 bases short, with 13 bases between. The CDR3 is CASSFEGNLEQYF. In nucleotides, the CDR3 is TGTGCCAGCAGTTTCGAGGGCAATCTCGAGCAGTACTTC.

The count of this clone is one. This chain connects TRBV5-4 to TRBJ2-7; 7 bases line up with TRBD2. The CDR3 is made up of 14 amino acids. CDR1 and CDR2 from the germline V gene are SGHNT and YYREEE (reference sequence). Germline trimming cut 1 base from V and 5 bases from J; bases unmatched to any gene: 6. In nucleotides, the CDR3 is TGTGCCAGCAGCTTGCGGGGCGGGAGCAACGAGCAGTACTTC. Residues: CASSLRGGSNEQYF.

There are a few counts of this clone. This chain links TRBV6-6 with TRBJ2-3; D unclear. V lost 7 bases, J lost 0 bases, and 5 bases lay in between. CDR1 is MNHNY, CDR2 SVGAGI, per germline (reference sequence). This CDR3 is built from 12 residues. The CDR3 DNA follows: TGTGCCAGCAAGACTAGCACAGATACGCAGTATTTT. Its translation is CASKTSTDTQYF.

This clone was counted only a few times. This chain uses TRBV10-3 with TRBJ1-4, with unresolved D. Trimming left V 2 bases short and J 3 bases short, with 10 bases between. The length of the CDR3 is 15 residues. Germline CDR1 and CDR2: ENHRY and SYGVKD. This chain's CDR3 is CAISEREGSNEKLFF. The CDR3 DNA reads TGTGCCATCAGTGAGAGAGAGGGATCTAATGAAAAACTGTTTTTT.